This T cell receptor (beta chain) was captured in a study of blood T cell repertoires in COVID-19. Study summary: The United States, Italy and Spain were the sources of the acute and convalescent COVID-19 samples. Sample material is recorded as cDNA or gDNA derived from T cells, B-cell-depleted T cells, or PBMCs.

Original processing notes: Quantification of nucleated cells was approximated via reference gene primer amplification. Sequencing used immunoSEQ multiplex PCR; TCRdb keeps in-frame clones, though not all of them. That table gives V, J and clone size, and the DNA gave D and trimming. The table has 200,000 to 250,000 clones, 70% to 85% seen once. Sequences were obtained from peripheral blood. The sequence was obtained from a man between 45 and 60 years old with active or convalescent COVID-19.

The CDR3 DNA sequence: TGTGCCAGCAGCCCCGGCGGGGGGGGGACGGTTCCCGAGCCCCAGCATTTT. It encodes CASSPGGGGTVPEPQHF. This chain connects TRBV7-9 to TRBJ1-5; tentative D call: TRBD1 (5 bases). Trimming took 5 bases from V and 8 from J, leaving 25 bases between them. The CDR3 consists of 17 residues. Looked up from germline, CDR1 is SEHNR and CDR2 is FQNEAQ (reference sequence).